These T cell receptor beta chains were read from a single sample in a study of vaccination and CD4 T cells after COVID-19. These receptors' targets are unknown. TCRdb re-called the PCR reads through MiXCR, storing one row per CDR3 protein. The sample holds under 9,500 distinct CDR3 sequences, about three fifths seen once. Sequencing input: CD4+ T cells from blood, cultured in vitro. The receptors shown here come from a human donor who had recovered from COVID-19. The CDR3 runs from the conserved cysteine through the conserved F or W. A D gene is named only where the DNA matches it firmly. Expanded clones are given a class, and other clones once, few, many or no size at all.

J gene,V gene,clone size,D gene,CDR3 DNA,CDR3 protein
TRBJ2-1,TRBV5-4,NA,TRBD1,TGTGCCAGCAGCCAACAGGGGGCCTCCTACAATGAGCAGTTCTTC,CASSQQGASYNEQFF
TRBJ1-1,TRBV27,NA,NA,TGTGCCAGCAGTCTCCTGGGGCCTTATGAAGCTTTCTTT,CASSLLGPYEAFF
TRBJ1-6,TRBV19,NA,NA,TGTGCCAGTAGTATGCTTAATTCACCCCTCCACTTT,CASSMLNSPLHF
TRBJ1-4,TRBV20-1,NA,TRBD1,TGCAGTGCTAGTTTTACAGGGGCTAATGAAAAACTGTTTTTT,CSASFTGANEKLFF
TRBJ1-1,TRBV7-9,NA,TRBD1,TGTGCCAGCAGCTACAGAGGGGGCGCGACCGAAGCTTTCTTT,CASSYRGGATEAFF
TRBJ1-1,TRBV20-1,NA,TRBD1,TGCAGTGCTCACGTCAGACAGGGAGGGAGATCGAACACTGAAGCTTTCTTT,CSAHVRQGGRSNTEAFF
TRBJ1-6,TRBV6-1,NA,NA,TGTGCCAGCAGCTCAGAGGGGGGCCTTAGAGGGGCCCTCCACTTT,CASSSEGGLRGALHF
TRBJ2-7,TRBV19,NA,TRBD1,TGTGCCAGTAGTACTCGACAGGGTCCCTACGAGCAGTACTTC,CASSTRQGPYEQYF
TRBJ1-2,TRBV19,NA,NA,TGTGCCAGTACTAGGGACACTGGATATGGCTACACCTTC,CASTRDTGYGYTF
TRBJ2-7,TRBV27,few,NA,TGTGCCAGCAGTTCGATAAGCGGTCGTCGCTACGAGCAGTACTTC,CASSSISGRRYEQYF
TRBJ2-3,TRBV5-4,NA,TRBD2,TGTGCCAGCAGCATCGGACTAGCGGGTACCAGCACAGATACGCAGTATTTT,CASSIGLAGTSTDTQYF
TRBJ2-3,TRBV20-1,NA,TRBD2,TGCAGTGCTAGAGCAGGGACTAGCGGGGGGGGAACCTATAGCACAGATACGCAGTATTTT,CSARAGTSGGGTYSTDTQYF
TRBJ2-6,TRBV6-1,NA,NA,TGTGCCAGCAGCGTATACCGGGACACCTCTGGGGCCAACGTCCTGACTTTC,CASSVYRDTSGANVLTF
TRBJ2-7,TRBV15,NA,NA,TGTGCCACCAGCAGAGACAGGGGCTACGAGCAGTACTTC,CATSRDRGYEQYF
TRBJ2-1,TRBV12-3/TRBV12-4,NA,NA,TGTGCCAGCAGTTTTAAACAGATGTACAATGAGCAGTTCTTC,CASSFKQMYNEQFF
TRBJ1-3,TRBV15,NA,NA,TGTGCCACCAGCGTATTAGTTAACCCTCCAGGAAACACCATATATTTT,CATSVLVNPPGNTIYF
TRBJ1-2,TRBV4-2,NA,NA,TGTGCCAGCAGCAGAAGCTCCGGGACACATGTCGGGGGCTACACCTTC,CASSRSSGTHVGGYTF
TRBJ1-5,TRBV5-1,NA,NA,TGCGCCAGCAGCTTGGGGGGACCCGGAAGCAATCAGCCCCAGCATTTT,CASSLGGPGSNQPQHF
TRBJ2-2,TRBV7-2,NA,TRBD2,TGTGCCAGCAGCTTAATGTTTGGCGGGGGAACAGGGGAGCTGTTTTTT,CASSLMFGGGTGELFF
TRBJ1-2,TRBV2,NA,NA,TGTGCCAGCAGTGGATCAGGGATAAGAGGCTACACCTTC,CASSGSGIRGYTF
TRBJ1-1,TRBV20-1,medium-sized,NA,TGCAGTGCTAGAGAAGGGGCCGGGAACACTGAAGCTTTCTTT,CSAREGAGNTEAFF
TRBJ1-1,TRBV6-1,NA,NA,TGTGCCAGCAATGGGAATAAGGGGAACACTGAAGCTTTCTTT,CASNGNKGNTEAFF
TRBJ1-2,TRBV30,NA,NA,TGTGCCTGGATGGTATGGGGGGAGGCTTATGGCTACACCTTC,CAWMVWGEAYGYTF
TRBJ1-5,TRBV10-2,NA,NA,TGCGCCAGCAGTGAGTCGATGGGGGGCCAGCCCCAGCATTTT,CASSESMGGQPQHF
TRBJ2-1,TRBV20-1,NA,NA,TGCAGTGCTAGAGAGGACGGGTACAATGAGCAGTTCTTC,CSAREDGYNEQFF
TRBJ2-7,TRBV5-5,NA,NA,TGTGCCAGCAGCACCTTCCGGGGAACCTACGAGCAGTACTTC,CASSTFRGTYEQYF
TRBJ2-5,TRBV30,NA,NA,TGTGCCTGGAGTGCCAAGGGCAGGGAAGAGACCCAGTACTTC,CAWSAKGREETQYF
TRBJ1-2,TRBV20-1,NA,NA,TGCAGTGCTAGAGATTCCGGGGGCGCGGGAGACTATGGCTACACCTTC,CSARDSGGAGDYGYTF
TRBJ1-5,TRBV6-1,NA,TRBD1,TGTGCCAGCAGTGAAGGGGACAGTTCAGGGCCCCAGCATTTT,CASSEGDSSGPQHF
TRBJ1-2,TRBV20-1,NA,NA,TGCAGTGCTAGAGAGGGGGGACGGCGTAGCGATGGCTACACCTTC,CSAREGGRRSDGYTF
TRBJ2-5,TRBV28,NA,TRBD2,TGTGCCAGCAGTTCGCCCGGGACTAGCGGGAGAAAGACCCAGTACTTC,CASSSPGTSGRKTQYF
TRBJ2-1,TRBV6-4,NA,TRBD2,TGTGCCAGCAGTGTTTTAGCGGGAGGAAATGAGCAGTTCTTC,CASSVLAGGNEQFF
TRBJ2-6,TRBV11-1,NA,NA,TGTGCCAGCAGCTTAAGGGGAACTGGGGCCAACGTCCTGACTTTC,CASSLRGTGANVLTF
TRBJ1-5,TRBV6-2/TRBV6-3,NA,NA,TGTGCCAGCAGTTACTCGGGTACCCATCAGCCCCAGCATTTT,CASSYSGTHQPQHF
TRBJ2-5,TRBV7-9,NA,TRBD2,TGTGCCAGCAGCTTAGGGCTAGCGGGGGACGGAGAGACCCAGTACTTC,CASSLGLAGDGETQYF
TRBJ1-4,TRBV28,NA,NA,TGTGCCAGCAGTTTTAATGAAAAACTGTTTTTT,CASSFNEKLFF
TRBJ2-5,TRBV20-1,NA,NA,TGCAGTGCTAAAACCGCTGCGGTAGGAGAGACCCAGTACTTC,CSAKTAAVGETQYF
TRBJ1-4,TRBV30,NA,TRBD1,TGTGCCTGGAGTGTGGACAGGGGGCGAGAAAAACTGTTTTTT,CAWSVDRGREKLFF
TRBJ1-1,TRBV6-1,NA,NA,TGTGCCAGCTGCACAGGAGGCGCAAACACTGAAGCTTTCTTT,CASCTGGANTEAFF
TRBJ2-3,TRBV19,NA,NA,TGTGCCAGTAGTATCACCTTAGGGGCGGGAGATACGCAGTATTTT,CASSITLGAGDTQYF
TRBJ2-1,TRBV7-2,NA,NA,TGTGCCAGCAGCTTAGACCTGGTCAATGAGCAGTTCTTC,CASSLDLVNEQFF
TRBJ1-5,TRBV27,NA,NA,TGTGCCAGCAGTTTATCCGGGCAGCTTAATCAGCCCCAGCATTTT,CASSLSGQLNQPQHF
TRBJ2-7,TRBV19,few,TRBD1,TGTGCCAGTAGTATACCAGCTCGGACAGGGCTAGGAGAGCAGTACTTC,CASSIPARTGLGEQYF
TRBJ1-2,TRBV6-1,NA,TRBD1,TGTGCCAGCAGTGAAGAGGGGACAGGCGCCTATGGCTACACCTTC,CASSEEGTGAYGYTF
TRBJ2-1,TRBV2,NA,TRBD2,TGTGCCAGCAGTTCTAGCGGGGGGGACAATGAGCAGTTCTTC,CASSSSGGDNEQFF
TRBJ1-5,TRBV19,NA,NA,TGTGCCAGTAGTATCATACAGGGCCCGAATCAGCCCCAGCATTTT,CASSIIQGPNQPQHF
TRBJ2-7,TRBV6-1,NA,NA,TGTGCCAGCAGTGCCAAGGGACAAGCCCCAGACGAGCAGTACTTC,CASSAKGQAPDEQYF
TRBJ1-1,TRBV18,NA,TRBD1,TGTGCCAGCTCACCGCGAGAACAGGGGGCCACTGAAGCTTTCTTT,CASSPREQGATEAFF
TRBJ2-7,TRBV6-1,NA,TRBD2,TGTGCCAGCACCCAGTTTAGCGGGGTTTACGAGCAGTACTTC,CASTQFSGVYEQYF
TRBJ1-2,TRBV6-2/TRBV6-3,NA,TRBD1,TGTGCCAGCAGCCCTGGGACAGGAGGCCCCTATGGCTACACCTTC,CASSPGTGGPYGYTF
TRBJ1-4,TRBV10-3,NA,NA,TGTGCCAACGGGACACCCGAGGGAAAACTGTTTTTT,CANGTPEGKLFF
TRBJ2-3,TRBV2,NA,NA,TGTGCCAGCATTCTTAGGGAGAGTACAGATACGCAGTATTTT,CASILRESTDTQYF
TRBJ1-5,TRBV10-1,NA,TRBD1,TGCGCCAGCAGTCCATCGGGACAGCTATTTAGCAATCAGCCCCAGCATTTT,CASSPSGQLFSNQPQHF